Listed below are T cell receptor beta chains from one sample, sequenced in a study of CD8 T cells in ankylosing spondylitis. One entry per CDR3 protein results from TCRdb running MiXCR on the 5' RACE reads. There are nearly 250,000 distinct CDR3 sequences in the sample; about 30% occur only once, and approximately 4% lies in the top ten. The sequenced sample was blood, either unsorted or a sorted T cell fraction (not recorded which). The receptors stem from a male donor with ankylosing spondylitis or in good health (not recorded which). Each CDR3 is given with its conserved first and last residue. D genes are given only for firm matches. Expanded clones are given a class, and other clones once, few, many or no size at all.

TRBD1,TRBV20-1,TRBJ2-2,few,TGCAGTGCAAGGACAGGGCCGAACACCGGGGAGCTGTTTTTT,CSARTGPNTGELFF
.,TRBV5-5,TRBJ2-1,.,TGTGCCAGCAGCTTGGCCGTGGCGGCAGGGTGGGTCTTC,CASSLAVAAGWVF
.,TRBV20-1,TRBJ2-2,.,TGCAGTGCTAGCTTTGGAGCGGGCGGAGGCACCGGGGAGCTGTTTTTT,CSASFGAGGGTGELFF
.,TRBV9,TRBJ2-1,.,TGTGCCAGCAGCGTTTGGGCTAGTCACTACAATGAGCAGTTCTTC,CASSVWASHYNEQFF
.,TRBV29-1,TRBJ1-1,.,TGCAGCGTGGAGTGGATGAACACTGAAGCTTTCTTT,CSVEWMNTEAFF
.,TRBV29-1,TRBJ2-1,many,TGCAGCGTTGACCTGCACAATGAGCAGTTCTTC,CSVDLHNEQFF
.,TRBV12-3/TRBV12-4,TRBJ1-1,few,TGTGCCAGCAGTGATCAGGGGCGAATGAACACTGAAGCTTTCTTT,CASSDQGRMNTEAFF
TRBD1,TRBV4-2,TRBJ1-2,few,TGTGCCAGCAGCCAGGCCCGGACAGTCGGGACAGACGGCTACACCTTC,CASSQARTVGTDGYTF
.,TRBV10-3,TRBJ2-5,few,TGTGCCACCAGCGACGGGCAAGAGACCCAGTACTTC,CATSDGQETQYF
.,TRBV20-1,TRBJ2-7,few,TGCAGTGCTAGTCCTCCGGGACTGGGCCTGCACGAGCAGTACTTC,CSASPPGLGLHEQYF
TRBD1,TRBV6-1,TRBJ1-5,.,TGTGCCAGCACCCGGGACAGGGTTATGGGCAATCAGCCCCAGCATTTT,CASTRDRVMGNQPQHF
.,TRBV11-2,TRBJ1-3,.,TGTGCCAGCAGCTTATCACGCGGATCTGGAAACACCATATATTTT,CASSLSRGSGNTIYF
.,TRBV5-6,TRBJ2-7,.,TGTGCCAGCAGCGGAGGATCTCTTGCCGAGCAGTACTTC,CASSGGSLAEQYF
.,TRBV6-5,TRBJ2-6,.,TGTGCCAGCAGTTACGGGGTCCCTGGGGCCAACGTCCTGACTTTC,CASSYGVPGANVLTF
.,TRBV20-1,TRBJ1-2,.,TGCAGTGCAAGGGACGGCTACTATGGCTACACCTTC,CSARDGYYGYTF
.,TRBV5-6,TRBJ1-5,.,TGTGCCAGCAGCGTGAGAGGAGAGCCCCAGCATTTT,CASSVRGEPQHF
.,TRBV11-2,TRBJ1-6,.,TGTGCCAGCAGCTTATTTCCCCGATCACCCCTCCACTTT,CASSLFPRSPLHF
TRBD1,TRBV6-2/TRBV6-3,TRBJ2-7,.,TGTGCCAGCAGAAAATTGGGGGGACAGGGCTACGAGCAGTACTTC,CASRKLGGQGYEQYF
TRBD1,TRBV27,TRBJ1-6,few,TGTGCCAGCAGTTTAGGGGACAGTGACTCACCCCTCCACTTT,CASSLGDSDSPLHF
.,TRBV20-1,TRBJ1-2,few,TGCAGTGCACCAAACGGGTTCATCTATGGCTACACCTTC,CSAPNGFIYGYTF
TRBD2,TRBV6-6,TRBJ2-7,.,TGTGCCAGCGGGGGGGGGAGCTCCTACGAGCAGTACTTC,CASGGGSSYEQYF
.,TRBV15,TRBJ2-7,many,TGTGCCACCAGCAGAGATTCAGGAGGCATCATCTTCTTC,CATSRDSGGIIFF
TRBD1,TRBV7-9,TRBJ2-1,.,TGTGCCAGCAGCTTAACCTCGGACAGGGGGGGAAATGAGCAGTTCTTC,CASSLTSDRGGNEQFF
TRBD1,TRBV12-3/TRBV12-4,TRBJ1-1,.,TGTGCCAGCAGTTACGACAGGGGGCTTACTGAAGCTTTCTTT,CASSYDRGLTEAFF
.,TRBV29-1,TRBJ2-3,many,TGCAGCGTTGAAGGACCTAGCACAGATACGCAGTATTTT,CSVEGPSTDTQYF
.,TRBV7-8,TRBJ1-5,.,TGTGCCAGCAGCTCGACGTGGCGGGGTCGACAGCCCCAGCATTTT,CASSSTWRGRQPQHF
TRBD2,TRBV7-7,TRBJ2-3,.,TGTGCTAGCAGCTTAGGGACTAGCGGACACACAGATACGCAGTATTTT,CASSLGTSGHTDTQYF
TRBD2,TRBV29-1,TRBJ2-1,.,TGCAGCGTTGAAGGCCATAGCGGGGGGGAAAACTACAATGAGCAGTTCTTC,CSVEGHSGGENYNEQFF
TRBD1,TRBV6-4,TRBJ2-2,few,TGTGCCAGCAGTGTTGGGACAGCGAACACCGGGGAGCTGTTTTTT,CASSVGTANTGELFF
.,TRBV20-1,TRBJ2-5,.,TGCAGTGCTGGAAAACCCCACGTGGGTGAGACCCAGTACTTC,CSAGKPHVGETQYF
.,TRBV7-3,TRBJ2-1,.,TGTGCCAGCAGCTTACTGGCAGCAGATGAGCAGTTCTTC,CASSLLAADEQFF